This T cell receptor beta chain is drawn from a study of cytomegalovirus exposure and HLA in healthy donors (dated by TCRdb to about 2017). For context, the study as a whole: An earlier analysis of some 600 of the donors reported about 260 Gb of sequence data and 117 million unique TCR beta sequences obtained from 150 million to 200 million T cells. An early release covering around 630 HLA-typed donors comprised approximately 300 gigabases of sequencing data and about 90 million unique TCR sequences. Of the roughly 400 genotyped donors, about 80% fell in the genetic ancestry cluster associated with self-reported Caucasian donors. The aim of the study was to test whether cataloging public T cell receptors could identify signatures of past pathogen exposure. The T cell repertoires of under 700 subjects were profiled by immunosequencing and related to cytomegalovirus serostatus. Along with the approximately 670-subject first cohort, a separate validation cohort of 120 different subjects was used. To predict cytomegalovirus infection status, the study brought together high-throughput TCR immunosequencing, statistical association of individual TCRs with disease status, and machine learning. A later analysis re-analyzed previously published TCR beta repertoires from 660 or so donors and added high-resolution HLA genotyping to study TCR occurrence patterns. The later analysis used no new phenotypic data to find candidate immune exposures, relying instead on TCR beta sequences and their occurrence across donors. An earlier analysis of 587 of the donors used high-throughput TCR beta sequencing to judge whether each TCR beta V gene segment behaved as functional or pseudogenic. Alongside the repertoire data, information on donor age, sex, ethnicity and CMV serostatus was compiled. A later genetic analysis used genome-wide SNP genotypes for about 65% of the 666 donors, treating that subset as a discovery cohort. All discovery cohort repertoires had been generated using a single sequencing platform. HLA typing covered class I and class II loci at four-digit resolution. Typing coverage differed by locus: A, B, C, DRB1 and DQB1 were typed in roughly 620-630 donors, DQA1 in about 550, DPA1 in 600 to 610, and DPB1 in 450 to 490. Because of strong linkage in the cohort, roughly five DR-DQ haplotypes were treated as single units for association and clustering. On average, 235,054 unique TCR beta nucleotide sequences were sequenced per donor among some 430 genotyped donors of the cohort, with around 19% of those sequences being non-productive.

The method was the immunoSEQ multiplex PCR assay. A mixture of 60 forward primers for TCR Vbeta segments and 13 reverse primers for TCR Jbeta segments was used in the multiplex PCR. The CDR3 region of rearranged TCR beta genes was amplified from genomic DNA by a multiplex PCR assay. The amplified TCR beta libraries were sequenced on the Illumina HiSeq System as 87-base-pair reads. Per the authors' processing: Across the 700 or so repertoires, a later analysis counted some 80 million unique TCR beta chains, around 11 million of which were shared by at least two donors. A nearest-neighbor algorithm error-corrected the raw reads and collapsed the reads into unique sequences, merging closely related sequences to remove PCR and sequencing errors. CDR3 sequences were aligned to IMGT reference sequences to assign V, D and J gene segments. For a sequence to be retained, a match of at least six nucleotides was required to both a V gene segment and a J gene segment. Rearrangements were called productive when the CDR3 lacked stop codons and stayed in frame with V and J; all others were non-productive. CDR3 was defined according to IMGT convention as the region running from the second conserved V-encoded cysteine to the conserved J-encoded phenylalanine. The earlier analysis of about 620 of the donors excluded sequences that lacked an unambiguous match to a single V gene segment. In an earlier analysis of 450 to 750 of the donors, a V segment was called functional when productive rearrangements were above 56.7%, and segregating when the standard deviation between donors exceeded 5%. To diagnose cytomegalovirus status from the catalog of TCR beta chain sequences, a statistical classification framework was built. V and J gene assignment, in a later analysis, came from comparing TCR nucleotide sequences with IMGT/GENE-DB human TR gene sequences. The TCRdist pipeline was used in a later analysis to assign CDR3 sequences and most-parsimonious VDJ recombination scenarios. In a later analysis, each TCR beta chain was defined by its CDR3 amino acid sequence together with its V-gene family, and reads without a unique V-gene family were excluded. In a later analysis, nearly 600 highly shared, low-generation-probability nucleotide sequences were removed to address suspected cross-contamination and a sequencing artifact. A later analysis calculated a clonal expansion index for each public chain from normalized within-repertoire ranks of inferred template counts. Generation probabilities in a later analysis came from a VDJ recombination model fitted to out-of-frame rearrangements, and those results were checked against IGoR. A later analysis scored TCR-TCR, TCR-HLA and TCR-CMV co-occurrence with hypergeometric tests, applying a repertoire-size bias correction to TCR pairs. To estimate false discovery rates, a later analysis permuted the HLA or CMV assignments 20 times. In a later analysis, co-occurring TCRs were grouped using DBSCAN, with TCRdist sequence similarity added in when clustering inside HLA-allele-positive subsets. Repertoires with fewer than 30,000 or more than 120,000 public chains were left out of co-occurrence clustering, as were a handful of repertoires with anomalous nucleotide sharing. TCRdb's version of the immuneACCESS table is confined to in-frame rearrangements and falls short of the full clone set. An unresolved V gene accounts for under half of the shortfall where checked; the remainder is of unknown origin. The D gene and trimming were derived from the DNA, and the V and J assignments and clone size from that table. The sample table contains 43,000 or so clones; only one count was recorded for about 80% of them. Approximately 1.5% of the sample lies in the top ten.

Results the study describes overall, beyond this receptor: According to a later analysis, most CMV-associated TCR beta chains appeared to be HLA-restricted, and the HLA associations seemed to be driven largely by CMV exposure. Broadly in line with IMGT annotations, most TCR beta V segments showed up in productive rearrangements about 87% or about 30% of the time in an earlier analysis of several hundred of the donors. Three of the identified cytomegalovirus-associated TCR beta chains were confirmed in vitro to be specific for cytomegalovirus antigens. In both the original and validation cohorts, the classifier was reported to diagnose cytomegalovirus status with high specificity and sensitivity. The only immune exposure information available for the cohort was CMV serostatus. The authors suggested that the approach could potentially be generalized to other disease states and immunological phenotypes. At a false discovery rate of 0.05, a later analysis linked roughly 17,000 TCR beta sequences to specific HLA alleles. Some IMGT-functional V segments, including TRBV6-2 and TRBV6-3, could not be distinguished by the 87-base-pair reads and were therefore excluded. Linkage disequilibrium might explain the correlated functional status among segregating V segments, but an unknown experimental factor could not be ruled out. A later genetic analysis associated a missense DCLRE1C variant with V-gene and J-gene trimming of TCR beta chains, and an independent cohort replicated the association. In a later analysis, HLA-associated TCR beta chains showed more clonal expansion and lower generation probabilities than non-associated chains that were equally common. A cluster of highly shared sequence variants was judged likely to be a technical artifact of the sequencing pipeline. In a later analysis, TCR association rates were found to vary across HLA loci, with the most associated TCRs seen for DRB1 alleles and the fewest for HLA-C alleles. Because some donors lacked HLA typing at each locus, the association tests relied only on the typed subset. The cohort was sequenced for TCR beta chains only, and without alpha or paired-chain data the features that could be detected were limited. In a later genetic analysis, fewer N-insertions in productive TCRs were reported among donors in an Asian-associated ancestry cluster than the roughly 670-donor mean. Several of the top co-occurrence clusters appeared to be linked to parvovirus B19, influenza, CMV and Epstein-Barr virus, according to a later analysis. The study listed 150 to 200 TCR beta chains as associated with cytomegalovirus. Seventeen rarely observed V segments, including chromosome 9 orphons, were excluded from the earlier analysis of about 610 of the donors because counts were too low. A further reported finding was that TCR beta sequences accurately predicted the HLA-A and HLA-B alleles for most subjects in the first cohort. When HLA alleles, especially DR and DQ, strongly co-occurred, TCR associations were difficult to assign to individual alleles. The presence/absence analyses assumed that sequencing depth was roughly uniform across donors, and that assumption may not be true. Most TCR sequences were seen in very few donors, while some public TCRs were found in many individuals.

There are a few counts of this clone. Its antigen is still unknown. It has no much larger one-base neighbor in the sample; base qualities were not kept. The CDR3 covers 16 residues, taking in both the cysteine and the phenylalanine. Of the read, only the CDR3 DNA is kept; its 48 bases are in frame from base 1. Sequences LNHDA (CDR1) and SQIVND (CDR2) are obtained from the germline V gene (reference sequence). The junction shows trimming of 1 base on V and 8 bases on J, plus 18 bases between the germline ends. The cohort was made up of 666 healthy bone marrow donors. At the time of sampling, all cohort members were nominally healthy, though unrecorded immune exposures were likely present. The donor was CMV seronegative and belonged to the group of around 350 seronegative cohort members. A peripheral blood sample was collected from each donor, and TCR beta sequencing was performed on peripheral blood mononuclear cells. The Qiagen DNeasy Blood Extraction Kit was used to extract genomic DNA from the blood cell samples.

This chain is built from TRBV19 and TRBJ2-1, with TRBD2 tentatively as D gene (5 bases match). The receptor was derived from a young man in good health and CMV-seronegative. Material: PBMCs. The CDR3 has the sequence CASSIAVGEFPDEQFF. The nucleotide sequence is given as TGTGCCAGTAGTATAGCGGTGGGAGAGTTTCCAGATGAGCAGTTCTTC. The full variable domain, completed from the reference TRBV19 and TRBJ2-1 proteins outside the CDR3, reads DGGITQSPKYLFRKEGQNVTLSCEQNLNHDAMYWYRQDPGQGLRLIYYSQIVNDFQKGDIAEGYSVSREKKESFPLTVTSAQKNPTAFYLCASSIAVGEFPDEQFFGPGTRLTVL.